The clone carrying this TCR beta chain was found many times. The antigen is undetermined. The same CDR3 is also encoded by other DNA sequences in this sample. Busulfan-fludarabine conditioning, marrow transplant, and cyclophosphamide on days +3 and +4 were administered. There are 12 residues in the CDR3. Germline assignment: CDR1 SEHNR and CDR2 FQNEAQ (reference sequence). V was shortened by 4 bases and J by 10 bases, with 13 bases between the two germline ends. The sample is drawn from a study of T cells after posttransplantation cyclophosphamide. Findings of the study overall: Recipient CMV seropositivity and CMV reactivation strongly tracked TRB clonality. Blood and skin or GI T cell repertoires showed limited TRB overlap.

Using immunoSEQ multiplex PCR, the repertoire was profiled, and TCRdb retains in-frame clones only, with some absent. The sample has over 15,000 clones, none seen only once; the top ten hold 0.45% to 0.65%. The source is a female patient younger than 45 who received an allogeneic stem cell transplant from a related donor, was CMV-positive, and had no GVHD. These T cells may partly come from the graft donor. This rearrangement joins TRBV7-9 to TRBJ1-1; D remains unclear. The input for sequencing was PBMCs, taken after allogeneic stem cell transplant with posttransplant cyclophosphamide. As DNA, the CDR3 is TGTGCCAGCAGCTCTGACTGGGTGAGAGCTTTCTTT. It encodes CASSSDWVRAFF.